The sequence of this T cell receptor beta chain was determined in a study of T-cell reconstitution after alpha-beta-depleted transplantation in children. Unique molecular identifiers were used to barcode this TCRbeta library. TCRdb re-called the PCR reads through MiXCR, storing one row per CDR3 protein. The table has about 360,000 distinct CDR3 sequences, less than 15% seen once. The CDR3 is 16 amino acids. V gave up 5 bases and J gave up 2 bases, with 15 bases separating them. The germline V gene has CDR1 ENHRY and CDR2 SYGVKD. This material consisted of PBMCs, taken from the stem cell graft. V is TRBV10-3 and J is TRBJ2-2; the D gene is possibly TRBD2 (5 bases). This TCR derives from a human donor who donated a stem cell graft to a child with Fanconi anemia. The CDR3 coding sequence is TGTGCCATCAGTACCTCCGGGATCCGAAACACCGGGGAGCTGTTTTTT. This gives the protein CAISTSGIRNTGELFF.